Sequencing of this TCR beta chain was carried out in a study of post-analysis software for immune sequencing data. Study background: The cohort encompassed relapsing-remitting, secondary progressive and progressive-relapsing multiple sclerosis disease courses. Overall study findings and caveats: For normalized Chao1 diversity, multiple sclerosis patients scored significantly lower than controls did. In patients, about 5 TRBV segments were more frequent than in controls, with TRBV5-6, TRBV5-1 and TRBV20-1 among them. F-measure co-clustering was strong for batch-matched samples.

Comment on this clonotype: Its matching antigen is unknown.

Included in the TCR beta cDNA libraries were unique molecular identifiers. Some 500,000 cDNA molecules were obtained per 1 to 10 million input T cells. MiXCR, applied by TCRdb to the PCR reads, yields one record per CDR3 protein. The sample has around 770,000 distinct CDR3 sequences, about 43% seen once. Germline V gene sequence: CDR1 SGHTA, CDR2 FQGNSA. This CDR3 contains 17 residues. With 2 bases clipped from V and 0 bases from J, the junction kept 5 bases outside the gene matches. The clonotype comes from a girl aged 10-17 years with multiple sclerosis. This sequence joins TRBV7-2 and TRBJ2-4, with 9 bases matching TRBD2. Input material: blood. CDR3 coding DNA: TGTGCCAGCAGCTTAAAGCGGGAGGTCCTAGCCAAAAACATTCAGTACTTC. Translated, it gives CASSLKREVLAKNIQYF.